Following are 3 T cell receptor beta chains from one sample sequenced in a study of T cell responses to AZD1222 COVID-19 vaccine. Assay: immunoSEQ multiplex PCR; the TCRdb copy retains only in-frame clones and omits some. Its listing shows about 140,000 clones. The specimen sequenced was peripheral blood. The receptors were gathered from an adult in good health.

The chain carries TRBV4-1 and TRBJ1-4; D not resolved. The V end was cut by 0 bases, the J end by 10 bases, with 12 bases between. The CDR3 has 14 residues. CDR1 is MGHRA, CDR2 YSYEKL, per germline. CDR3 coding DNA: TGCGCCAGCAGCCAAGAGGTAGAGGTCGGAAAACTGTTTTTT. Translating gives CASSQEVEVGKLFF.

This sequence joins TRBV30 and TRBJ1-5, with a possible D match to TRBD1 (6 bases). Trimming stripped 1 base from V and 4 bases from J, with 8 bases between. This CDR3 contains 13 residues. Germline V gene sequence: CDR1 GTSNPN, CDR2 SVGIG (reference sequence). CDR3 region: CAWSEGGNQPQHF. The CDR3 bases are TGTGCCTGGAGTGAGGGGGGGAATCAGCCCCAGCATTTT.

J is TRBJ1-6 and V is TRBV5-1; D perhaps matches TRBD1 (5 bases). The V end was cut by 2 bases, the J end by 2 bases, with 17 bases between. From germline, CDR1 is SGHRS and CDR2 YFSETQ. CDR3 length: 18 amino acids. Here the CDR3 reads CASSFDLQGAAYNSPLHF. In DNA, the CDR3 is TGCGCCAGCAGCTTCGATCTTCAAGGGGCTGCCTATAATTCACCCCTCCACTTT.